Listed below are T cell receptor beta chains from one sample, sequenced in a study of T cells in Graves' hyperthyroidism and ophthalmopathy. TCRdb re-called the multiplex PCR reads through MiXCR, storing one row per CDR3 protein. The data hold more than 550,000 distinct CDR3 sequences, with roughly 45% observed a single time. The sequenced sample consisted of peripheral blood or thyroid tissue (not recorded which). These TCRs come from an adult man with Graves' disease, either hyperthyroidism or ophthalmopathy (not recorded which). Each CDR3 is given with its conserved first and last residue. Fields, in order: V gene, J gene, clone size, CDR3 protein. Where a row states a size, it is once, few, many or the class of an expanded clone; other rows omit it.

>TRBV24-1|TRBJ1-5|once
CASSDPPGQPQHF
>TRBV11-2|TRBJ1-5|few
CASSRNRGQPQHF
>TRBV24-1|TRBJ1-5|few
CATYRPTGRLRNQPQHF
>TRBV2|TRBJ1-1|few
CASRAREGDTEAFF
>TRBV20-1|TRBJ1-2|many
CSAREETAQTLYGYTF
>TRBV20-1|TRBJ1-2|.
CSASFTEKNYGYTF
>TRBV10-3|TRBJ2-2|.
CATSEGLGQQANTGELFF
>TRBV5-6|TRBJ2-7|.
CASSNRDRGATAGQYF
>TRBV20-1|TRBJ2-5|.
CSAWTGHQETQYF
>TRBV25-1|TRBJ1-2|.
CASSSPTQGSYYGYTF
>TRBV29-1|TRBJ1-1|.
CSLVGQLNTEAFF
>TRBV9|TRBJ2-2|few
CASSGQGELFF
>TRBV7-3|TRBJ2-2|.
CASSLTSGSAPPTGELFF
>TRBV7-7|TRBJ2-5|many
CASSLGEGLRRETQYF
>TRBV5-1|TRBJ1-5|many
CASSLGGAHQPQHF
>TRBV2|TRBJ1-2|.
CASRPWTGSYGYTF
>TRBV15|TRBJ2-6|.
CATSRDEPGRTGANVLTF
>TRBV29-1|TRBJ1-1|many
CSYGTGQNTEAFF
>TRBV7-9|TRBJ2-7|.
CASSQLQPGRTLEQYF
>TRBV29-1|TRBJ1-1|.
CSVRGTGMNTEAFF
>TRBV10-3|TRBJ2-5|many
CAISESRLAGGRETQYF
>TRBV5-4|TRBJ2-7|once
CASSSTGTGGSGEQYF
>TRBV10-3|TRBJ1-4|few
CAISEGQTNEKLFF
>TRBV7-9|TRBJ1-1|few
CASSLQQGMSTEAFF
>TRBV29-1|TRBJ1-6|.
CSVDMVTMGSPLHF
>TRBV20-1|TRBJ1-4|.
CSAFGSVTLNEKLFF
>TRBV7-2|TRBJ1-2|.
CASSLPGGAIYGYTF
>TRBV6-5|TRBJ1-1|few
CASRNLIRDTEAFF
>TRBV20-1|TRBJ2-1|.
CSARDVGNEQFF
>TRBV10-3|TRBJ1-2|.
CATKYGGQSYGYTF
>TRBV6-6|TRBJ1-5|few
CASSYGTGTSNQPQHF
>TRBV2|TRBJ1-2|many
CASSEGTGSTYGYTF
>TRBV29-1|TRBJ1-1|.
CSVRSRLTMNTEAFF
>TRBV12-3/TRBV12-4|TRBJ1-2|.
CASSLDGGGYGYTF
>TRBV7-9|TRBJ1-1|few
CASSRGQPMNTEAFF
>TRBV19|TRBJ1-2|.
CASSIAGQSNYGYTF
>TRBV25-1|TRBJ1-6|once
CASSEYLGGPVGSPLHF
>TRBV27|TRBJ1-2|few
CASSYGSRVNYGYTF
>TRBV24-1|TRBJ2-5|many
CATSDQTGFQETQYF
>TRBV11-1|TRBJ1-1|.
CASSLTPQGVNTEAFF
>TRBV29-1|TRBJ1-4|.
CSGRGANEKLFF
>TRBV5-1|TRBJ1-2|.
CASSAYLDSNYGYTF
>TRBV6-1|TRBJ1-6|.
CASSKGQGSNSPLHF
>TRBV25-1|TRBJ1-2|.
CASRTDNGYTF
>TRBV7-2|TRBJ1-6|.
CASRWGGTGQSPLHF
>TRBV20-1|TRBJ1-2|few
CSARERLRGNYGYTF
>TRBV2|TRBJ1-4|many
CASSEGPGLGEKLFF
>TRBV19|TRBJ1-3|.
CASSTGTQSSGSTIYF
>TRBV20-1|TRBJ1-6|.
CSASQGWANSPLHF
>TRBV5-1|TRBJ1-2|.
CASSLAILGDQDGYTF
>TRBV7-8|TRBJ2-5|many
CASSLSRGETQYF
>TRBV7-2|TRBJ2-5|.
CDERGWVSGETQYF
>TRBV7-2|TRBJ1-3|.
CASSLGGGGSGNTIYF
>TRBV20-1|TRBJ1-2|many
CSARERGYHGYTF
>TRBV7-2|TRBJ1-1|few
CASSLVRGAEAFF
>TRBV11-2|TRBJ1-4|.
CASTRTGGDTELFF
>TRBV6-5|TRBJ2-5|many
CASRRTETQYF